The rows below give T cell receptor beta chains drawn from one sample of a study of blood T cell repertoires in COVID-19. Generated by immunoSEQ multiplex PCR, the TCRdb table keeps only in-frame clones and is missing some. The sample lists around 140,000 clones, 88% occurring once. The sequenced material came from peripheral blood. Every receptor here comes from a woman aged 55 to 70 with acute or convalescent COVID-19. Each CDR3 is given with its conserved first and last residue. Fields, in order: D gene, clone size, V gene, J gene, CDR3 protein, CDR3 DNA. D genes are given only for firm matches. A row's size may be missing; if present it is once, few, many or a size class.

-	-	TRBV4-3	TRBJ1-1	CASSQDGGVTEAFF	TGCGCCAGCAGCCAAGACGGAGGAGTTACTGAAGCTTTCTTT
TRBD1	-	TRBV5-5	TRBJ1-1	CASSFRDRGYTEAFF	TGTGCCAGCAGCTTCAGGGACAGGGGGTACACTGAAGCTTTCTTT
-	-	TRBV6-5	TRBJ1-5	CASSSGQYNQPQHF	TGTGCCAGCAGCTCTGGACAGTATAATCAGCCCCAGCATTTT
TRBD1	-	TRBV10-3	TRBJ2-1	CAISEGTGGKEQFF	TGTGCCATCAGTGAAGGGACAGGGGGAAAGGAGCAGTTCTTC
TRBD2	few	TRBV19	TRBJ2-1	CASSSVLAASYNEQFF	TGTGCCAGTAGTTCAGTCCTAGCGGCCTCCTACAATGAGCAGTTCTTC
-	-	TRBV3-1/TRBV3-2	TRBJ1-2	CASSQGTVGPYGYTF	TGTGCCAGCAGCCAAGGAACTGTTGGTCCTTATGGCTACACCTTC
-	-	TRBV7-3	TRBJ1-1	CASSLTGAGTHMNTEAFF	TGTGCCAGCAGCTTAACAGGCGCTGGGACTCACATGAACACTGAAGCTTTCTTT
TRBD1	once	TRBV6-6	TRBJ1-6	CASRGQSTNSPLHF	TGTGCCAGCAGGGGACAGTCAACTAATTCACCCCTCCACTTT
TRBD2	-	TRBV7-9	TRBJ2-5	CASSFGAGGETQYF	TGTGCCAGCAGCTTTGGAGCGGGGGGAGAGACCCAGTACTTC
-	-	TRBV5-1	TRBJ1-2	CASSLAAGDTNYGYTF	TGCGCCAGCAGCTTGGCCGCGGGGGATACTAACTATGGCTACACCTTC
-	-	TRBV2	TRBJ1-2	CASSDMGAVYGYTF	TGTGCCAGCAGTGACATGGGGGCGGTCTATGGCTACACCTTC
-	once	TRBV11-2	TRBJ2-5	CASSLDRARQETQYF	TGTGCCAGCAGCTTAGATCGCGCCCGTCAAGAGACCCAGTACTTC
-	-	TRBV27	TRBJ2-1	CASSLGPPALNEQFF	TGTGCCAGCAGTTTGGGGCCTCCTGCCCTCAATGAGCAGTTCTTC
-	-	TRBV28	TRBJ2-7	CASRTSGKPYEQYF	TGTGCCAGCAGAACCTCAGGGAAACCCTACGAGCAGTACTTC
-	-	TRBV7-2	TRBJ1-1	CASSKTEVTEAFF	TGTGCCAGCAGCAAGACAGAGGTTACTGAAGCTTTCTTT
-	-	TRBV7-2	TRBJ1-5	CASSLEPSTGQPQHF	TGTGCCAGCAGCTTAGAACCCAGTACCGGGCAGCCCCAGCATTTT
-	-	TRBV13	TRBJ2-1	CASSLGAGTLYNEQFF	TGTGCCAGCAGCTTAGGGGCCGGGACACTATACAATGAGCAGTTCTTC
TRBD2	few	TRBV10-3	TRBJ2-2	CAIGGDTGELFF	TGTGCCATCGGGGGGGACACCGGGGAGCTGTTTTTT
-	-	TRBV12-3/TRBV12-4	TRBJ1-1	CASSFSGGTEAFF	TGTGCCAGCAGTTTTAGCGGGGGCACTGAAGCTTTCTTT
-	-	TRBV6-4	TRBJ1-5	CASSDPPGGRADGRNQPQHF	TGTGCCAGCAGTGACCCCCCCGGCGGCAGGGCCGACGGGCGCAATCAGCCCCAGCATTTT
TRBD1	-	TRBV4-1	TRBJ1-2	CASSQDETGGAPGYTF	TGCGCCAGCAGCCAAGATGAAACAGGGGGGGCCCCTGGCTACACCTTC
-	-	TRBV11-2	TRBJ1-1	CASSPVNTEAFF	TGTGCCAGCAGCCCAGTTAACACTGAAGCTTTCTTT
-	-	TRBV7-2	TRBJ2-1	CASSLEASVYNEQFF	TGTGCCAGCAGCTTAGAGGCTAGCGTTTACAATGAGCAGTTCTTC
-	-	TRBV20-1	TRBJ2-5	CSATQETQYF	TGCAGTGCTACACAAGAGACCCAGTACTTC
TRBD2	-	TRBV7-2	TRBJ2-1	CASSLGLAGLYNEQFF	TGTGCCAGCAGCTTAGGTCTAGCGGGGCTCTACAATGAGCAGTTCTTC
-	-	TRBV12-3/TRBV12-4	TRBJ1-1	CASSLQTGTEAFF	TGTGCCAGCAGTCTGCAAACAGGGACTGAAGCTTTCTTT
-	-	TRBV7-3	TRBJ2-1	CASSTGGSTNEQFF	TGTGCCAGCAGCACAGGAGGGAGTACCAATGAGCAGTTCTTC
-	-	TRBV6-5	TRBJ1-1	CASPPRGQGTEAFF	TGTGCCAGCCCCCCGAGGGGCCAGGGGACTGAAGCTTTCTTT
-	-	TRBV24-1	TRBJ2-5	CATSDLPPAGAGETQYF	TGTGCCACCAGTGATTTGCCCCCAGCAGGGGCAGGCGAGACCCAGTACTTC
TRBD2	-	TRBV5-8	TRBJ2-3	CASSPTSGGTSSTDTQYF	TGTGCCAGCAGCCCCACTAGCGGGGGCACCTCTAGCACAGATACGCAGTATTTT
-	few	TRBV7-8	TRBJ2-5	CASSFFGSQETQYF	-
-	-	TRBV5-1	TRBJ2-7	CASRTGDSYEQYF	TGCGCCAGCAGAACGGGGGATTCCTACGAGCAGTACTTC
TRBD2	-	TRBV11-2	TRBJ2-1	CASSPLAGGVFEQFF	TGTGCCAGCAGCCCACTAGCGGGGGGCGTCTTCGAGCAGTTCTTC
TRBD1	-	TRBV18	TRBJ1-2	CASSLPGQGRLSNYGYTF	TGTGCCAGCTCACTACCGGGACAGGGAAGACTCTCTAACTATGGCTACACCTTC
-	-	TRBV6-5	TRBJ1-1	CASSYSAFAGNTEAFF	TGTGCCAGCAGTTACTCTGCGTTTGCGGGGAACACTGAAGCTTTCTTT
TRBD2	-	TRBV5-4	TRBJ2-5	CASSLPGLAGIETQYF	TGTGCCAGCAGCTTGCCGGGACTAGCGGGGATAGAGACCCAGTACTTC
-	-	TRBV14	TRBJ1-1	CASSHELGRGLNTEAFF	TGTGCCAGCAGCCACGAGTTGGGCAGGGGATTGAACACTGAAGCTTTCTTT
-	-	TRBV29-1	TRBJ2-2	CSVGRGGGVNTGELFF	TGCAGCGTTGGGCGAGGAGGAGGAGTTAACACCGGGGAGCTGTTTTTT
-	-	TRBV18	TRBJ1-1	CASSPRNSLSTEAFF	TGTGCCAGCTCACCACGTAACAGTCTAAGCACTGAAGCTTTCTTT
-	-	TRBV29-1	TRBJ1-2	CSAWEQGYTF	TGCAGCGCCTGGGAGCAGGGCTACACCTTC
TRBD2	-	TRBV6-1	TRBJ2-3	CASSALTGGPTDTQYF	TGTGCCAGCAGTGCTTTGACGGGGGGGCCGACAGATACGCAGTATTTT
-	-	TRBV2	TRBJ1-5	CASSGGSDQPQHF	TGTGCCAGCAGTGGAGGCAGCGATCAGCCCCAGCATTTT
-	-	TRBV7-2	TRBJ2-3	CASTVQGGTDTQYF	TGTGCCAGCACCGTACAGGGTGGTACAGATACGCAGTATTTT
-	-	TRBV3-1/TRBV3-2	TRBJ2-1	CASSQGDSAWDEQFF	TGTGCCAGCAGCCAAGGGGACTCCGCATGGGATGAGCAGTTCTTC
TRBD1	-	TRBV30	TRBJ1-1	CACFTGDRTEAFF	TGTGCCTGTTTTACAGGGGACCGCACTGAAGCTTTCTTT
-	-	TRBV6-2/TRBV6-3	TRBJ2-7	CASSYRGWNYEQYF	TGTGCCAGCAGTTACAGGGGGTGGAACTACGAGCAGTACTTC
-	-	TRBV19	TRBJ1-1	CASRIGGRGRGEAFF	TGTGCCAGTAGGATCGGTGGCAGGGGTCGAGGTGAAGCTTTCTTT
-	-	TRBV11-2	TRBJ1-1	CASSQHSRDTEAFF	TGTGCCAGCAGCCAACATTCCCGGGACACTGAAGCTTTCTTT
-	-	TRBV6-6	TRBJ1-1	CASSYMGALNTEAFF	TGTGCCAGCAGTTACATGGGGGCGCTGAACACTGAAGCTTTCTTT
-	-	TRBV4-2	TRBJ2-7	CASSQNLPGLLNEQYF	TGTGCCAGCAGCCAAAACCTACCGGGACTGTTGAACGAGCAGTACTTC
-	-	TRBV4-1	TRBJ2-3	CASSQVRRADTQYF	TGCGCCAGCAGCCAAGTTAGGCGGGCAGATACGCAGTATTTT
-	-	TRBV28	TRBJ1-1	CASRMGRQFHEAFF	TGTGCCAGCAGAATGGGCCGTCAGTTCCATGAAGCTTTCTTT